This T cell receptor beta chain was profiled in a study of T cells in Graves' hyperthyroidism and ophthalmopathy. About this clonotype itself: The CDR3 does not end in the conserved phenylalanine or tryptophan, so this is likely a read error.

Trimming left V 6 bases short and J 0 bases short, with 15 bases between. This CDR3 has 17 amino acids. From germline, CDR1 is MNHNS and CDR2 SASEGT. Researchers took RNA transcripts and amplified the TCR beta CDR3 regions from them. First-round RT-PCR with HTBI primers amplified the TCR CDR3 region. TCRdb called the multiplex PCR reads again in MiXCR, with one record for every CDR3 protein. The sample contains about 400,000 distinct CDR3 sequences, around 25% of which appear only once. The sequencing input was blood. The V call is TRBV6-1, the J call TRBJ1-6, with D perhaps matching TRBD1 (6 bases). The source of this sequence is a man aged 50-59 years with Graves' hyperthyroidism. CDR3 coding DNA: TGTGCCAGCAGGAGGCCCACAGGGAGCTCCTATAATTCACCCCTCCACCTT. It codes for CASRRPTGSSYNSPLHL.